The 8 T cell receptor beta chains in this list originate from one sample, sequenced in a study of cytomegalovirus exposure and HLA in healthy donors. The primer mix had 60 Vbeta and 13 Jbeta primers. Repertoires were generated with immunoSEQ multiplex PCR, while TCRdb's copy carries only in-frame clones and drops some. The sample has 170,000 or so clones; 80% are singletons. The sample comprised PBMCs. The receptors were gathered from a man aged 25-40 years in good health and CMV-seropositive.

This clone came up once. Germline and junction disagree at one end, which may indicate a read error. CDR3 in DNA: TGTGCCAGCGGATCGGACTTAGGAAGAAACTTC. It encodes CASGSDLGRNF. The rearrangement joins TRBV7-9 to TRBJ2-5; a possible D gene is TRBD2 (5 bases). The CDR3 is 11 amino acids. CDR1 is SEHNR, CDR2 FQNEAQ, per germline (reference sequence).

This clone showed up just once. The V call is TRBV5-5, the J call TRBJ2-1, with a possible D match to TRBD1 (6 bases). This CDR3 has 14 amino acids. The V and J ends lost 4 bases and 1 base respectively, with 9 bases between them. Germline values: CDR1 SGHKS, CDR2 YYEKEE (reference sequence). The CDR3 nucleotides are TGTGCCAGCAGCCCAACAGGGTCCTACAATGAGCAGTTCTTC. This encodes CASSPTGSYNEQFF. Based on the CDR3 plus reference TRBV5-5 and TRBJ2-1, the full variable domain is DAGVTQSPTHLIKTRGQQVTLRCSPISGHKSVSWYQQVLGQGPQFIFQYYEKEERGRGNFPDRFSARQFPNYSSELNVNALLLGDSALYLCASSPTGSYNEQFFGPGTRLTVL.

This clone was seen more than once but under ten times. This rearrangement joins TRBV4-3 to TRBJ1-5; D is unclear. V was shortened by 0 bases and J by 3 bases, with 9 bases between the two germline ends. Germline CDR1 reads LGHNA; CDR2 reads YSLEER. The CDR3 runs 15 residues. The CDR3 region is CASSQDNRFNQPQHF. The DNA for the CDR3 is TGCGCCAGCAGCCAAGATAACAGATTCAATCAGCCCCAGCATTTT.

The rearrangement links TRBV5-6 to TRBJ2-5, with TRBD1 as a possible D gene (8 bases). This CDR3 is 14 amino acids long. Germline CDR1 and CDR2: SGHDT and YYEEEE. Trimming pared 5 bases from V and 7 bases from J, leaving 18 bases between. The CDR3 spells CASRQQGGRGTQYF. CDR3 nucleotide sequence: TGTGCCAGCAGACAACAGGGGGGGCGCGGGACCCAGTACTTC.

This chain uses TRBV6-6 with TRBJ1-1, with D uncertain. V shed 6 bases and J shed 1 base, with 9 bases lying between them. The CDR3 totals 13 residues. Germline V gene lookup returns CDR1 MNHNY and CDR2 SVGAGI (reference sequence). The chain's CDR3 is CASSPGRNTEAFF. As DNA, the CDR3 is TGTGCCAGCAGCCCCGGGAGGAACACTGAAGCTTTCTTT.

This clone was counted only a few times. The chain couples TRBV6-5 to TRBJ2-7, with D uncertain. The CDR3 runs 13 residues. Per the germline V gene, CDR1 is MNHEY and CDR2 is SVGAGI. V was clipped by 7 bases and J by 0 bases, with 10 bases between them. CDR3: CASTNTASYEQYF. CDR3 nucleotides: TGTGCCAGCACCAATACAGCCTCCTACGAGCAGTACTTC.

The J gene is TRBJ2-1, the V gene TRBV21-1; the D call in the table, TRBD1, was not verified against the DNA. TRBV21-1 is marked as a pseudogene. This CDR3 is 14 amino acids long. The CDR3 region has the DNA TGTGCCAGCAGCCCGACAGGGACCTACAATGAGCAGTTCTTC. The encoded protein is CASSPTGTYNEQFF.

This chain connects TRBV6-1 to TRBJ2-7, with D possibly TRBD1 on 6 matching bases. V was clipped by 8 bases and J by 4 bases, with 15 bases between them. CDR1 and CDR2 from the germline V gene are MNHNS and SASEGT. This CDR3 is 13 amino acids long. CDR3 nucleotide sequence: TGTGCCAGCCAGAGACAGGTTTTGTACGAGCAGTACTTC. This gives the protein CASQRQVLYEQYF.